This T cell receptor beta chain was recorded in a study of T cells in localized non-small cell lung cancer. Whole-study findings and limits: Turning up in adjacent lung were a median around 58 of the top 100 tumor clones. Greater blood T cell density accompanied longer overall survival. Uninvolved adjacent lung showed peak T cell clonality, exceeding tumor. Sequencing, confined to only one tumor region, leaves heterogeneity possible.

The ends were cut back, 6 bases at V and 9 bases at J, with 23 bases in the middle. The germline gives CDR1 MNHEY, CDR2 SVGAGI. The length of the CDR3 is 15 residues. TCRdb keeps only in-frame clones here, not all; method: immunoSEQ multiplex PCR. Of about 35,000 clones in the sample, around 93% were seen once. For this clone: Its antigen is unidentified.

The chain carries TRBV6-5 and TRBJ1-1, with D possibly matching TRBD1 (6 bases). The sequences come from peripheral blood mononuclear cells, collected before any cancer treatment. The sequence was collected from a female donor aged 60 or older with stage II lung adenocarcinoma. CDR3: CASSTLLTGALKAFF. DNA for the CDR3: TGTGCCAGCAGCACACTTTTGACGGGGGCTCTAAAAGCTTTCTTT.